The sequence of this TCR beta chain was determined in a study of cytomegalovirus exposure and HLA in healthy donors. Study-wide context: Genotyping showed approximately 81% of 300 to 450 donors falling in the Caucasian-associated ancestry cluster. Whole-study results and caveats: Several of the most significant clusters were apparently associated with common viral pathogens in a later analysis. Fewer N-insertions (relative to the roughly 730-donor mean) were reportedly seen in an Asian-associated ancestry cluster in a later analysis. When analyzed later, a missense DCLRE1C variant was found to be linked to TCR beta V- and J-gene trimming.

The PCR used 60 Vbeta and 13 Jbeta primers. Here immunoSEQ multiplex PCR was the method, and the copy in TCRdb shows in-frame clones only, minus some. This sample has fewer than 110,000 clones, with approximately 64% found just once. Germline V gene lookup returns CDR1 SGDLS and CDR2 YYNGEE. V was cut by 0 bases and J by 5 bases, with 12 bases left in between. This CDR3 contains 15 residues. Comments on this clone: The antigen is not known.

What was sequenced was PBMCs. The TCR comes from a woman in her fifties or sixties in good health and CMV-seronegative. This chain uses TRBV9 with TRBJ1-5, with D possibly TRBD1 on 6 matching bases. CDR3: CASSVDGDTYQPQHF. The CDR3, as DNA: TGTGCCAGCAGCGTAGACGGGGACACATATCAGCCCCAGCATTTT.